This T cell receptor beta chain was documented in a study of CD8 T cells in Susac syndrome. cDNA came from around 0.54 to 1 ug RNA primed by random hexamers. Across 54 Vbeta and 13 Jbeta, immunoSEQ multiplex PCR amplified TCR beta CDR3. TCRdb used MiXCR to reprocess the immunoSEQ multiplex PCR reads, holding one entry per CDR3 protein. Here the sample spans some 300,000 distinct CDR3 sequences, approximately 81% being singletons. The multiple sclerosis control group was made up of treatment-naive patients with stable or active relapsing-remitting disease. In the case of this clonotype: One end of the junction is discordant with germline, which a read error may explain.

CDR3 length: 15 residues. Germline assignment: CDR1 MDHEN and CDR2 SYDVKM. This chain joins TRBV28 and TRBJ2-1, with a weak D call TRBD2 (5 bases). Material for sequencing was CD8+ T cells from PBMCs. The TCR was taken from a human donor with multiple sclerosis. CDR3 loop: CASRSSGSSYNEHFF. The CDR3 bases are TGTGCCAGCAGAAGCAGCGGCAGCTCCTACAATGAGCATTTCTTC.